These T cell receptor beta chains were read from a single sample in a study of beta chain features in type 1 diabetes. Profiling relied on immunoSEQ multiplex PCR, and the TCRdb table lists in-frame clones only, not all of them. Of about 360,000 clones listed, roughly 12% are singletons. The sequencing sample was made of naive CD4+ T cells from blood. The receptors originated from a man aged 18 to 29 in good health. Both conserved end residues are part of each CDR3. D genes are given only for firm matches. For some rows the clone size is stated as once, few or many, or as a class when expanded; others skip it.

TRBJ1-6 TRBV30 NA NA TGTGCCTGGATGGTAGACAGCTCCTATAATTCACCCCTCCACTTT CAWMVDSSYNSPLHF
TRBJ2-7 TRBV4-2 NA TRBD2 TGTGCCAGCAGCCAGGAACTAGCGGGGGGAAGAGAGCAGTACTTC CASSQELAGGREQYF
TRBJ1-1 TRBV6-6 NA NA TGTGCCAGCAGTTACGTCAGGGTTTCCGACACTGAAGCTTTCTTT CASSYVRVSDTEAFF
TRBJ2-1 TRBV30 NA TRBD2 TGTGCCTGGAGTCTGGGGGGAGGGCTTAATGAGCAGTTCTTC CAWSLGGGLNEQFF
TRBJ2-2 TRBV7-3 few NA TGTGCCAGCAGCAGCGTTGGCGGCGGCACCGGGGAGCTGTTTTTT CASSSVGGGTGELFF
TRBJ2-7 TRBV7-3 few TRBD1 TGTGCCAGCAGCTTAATTCCCGGGACAGGGTTCTCCGAGCAGTACTTC CASSLIPGTGFSEQYF
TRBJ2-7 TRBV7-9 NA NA TGTGCCAGCAGTACAGGGAAGTCCTACGAGCAGTACTTC CASSTGKSYEQYF
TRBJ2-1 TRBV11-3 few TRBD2 TGTGCCAGCAGCTTAGGGACTAGGCATGAGCAGTTCTTC CASSLGTRHEQFF
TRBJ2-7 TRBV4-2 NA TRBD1 TGTGCCAGCAGCCTCCGGGACAGGGGTTTCGGCGAGCAGTACTTC CASSLRDRGFGEQYF
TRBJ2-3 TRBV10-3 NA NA TGTGCCATCAGTGACGCTCGGAGCACAGATACGCAGTATTTT CAISDARSTDTQYF
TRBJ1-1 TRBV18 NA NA TGTGCCAGCTCACCAAATGGAGCGGGAGGGGTAGACACTGAAGCTTTCTTT CASSPNGAGGVDTEAFF
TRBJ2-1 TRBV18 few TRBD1 TGTGCCAGCTCCCGGGACAGGGATAACAATGAGCAGTTCTTC CASSRDRDNNEQFF
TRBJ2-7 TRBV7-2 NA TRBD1 TGTGCCAGCAGCTCAGGGGGTGCCCCCTACGAGCAGTACTTC CASSSGGAPYEQYF
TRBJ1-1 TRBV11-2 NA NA TGTGCCAGCAGCCCTAACAGGGTCGGCACTGAAGCTTTCTTT CASSPNRVGTEAFF
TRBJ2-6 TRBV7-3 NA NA TGTGCCAGCAGCTTAGAGGCTTCTGGGGCCAACGTCCTGACTTTC CASSLEASGANVLTF
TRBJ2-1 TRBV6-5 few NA TGTGCCAGCAGTCGGACACCCGGCGCAAATGAGCAGTTCTTC CASSRTPGANEQFF
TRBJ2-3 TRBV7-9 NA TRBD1 TGTGCCAGCAGAAACGGACAGGGGGTAGATACGCAGTATTTT CASRNGQGVDTQYF
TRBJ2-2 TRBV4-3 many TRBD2 TGCGCCAGCAGCCAAGCGGGGGGGCGAACCGGGGAGCTGTTTTTT CASSQAGGRTGELFF
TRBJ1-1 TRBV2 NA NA TGTGCCAGCAGTGACAACTTGAACACTGAAGCTTTCTTT CASSDNLNTEAFF
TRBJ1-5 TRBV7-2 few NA TGTGCCAGCAGCTTAGTTGAGGGCAATCAGCCCCAGCATTTT CASSLVEGNQPQHF
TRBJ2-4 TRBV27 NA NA TGTGCCAGCAGTTTTGCGGTTAACGCCAAAAACATTCAGTACTTC CASSFAVNAKNIQYF
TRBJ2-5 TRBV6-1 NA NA TGTGCCAGCAGTGAGGGACCCGGGGGGACCCAGTACTTC CASSEGPGGTQYF
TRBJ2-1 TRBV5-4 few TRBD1 TGTGCCAGCAGCGCCGGACAGGGGTACAATGAGCAGTTCTTC CASSAGQGYNEQFF
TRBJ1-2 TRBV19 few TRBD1 TGTGCCAGCACCCGACTTACAGGGGGCACAACCGGCTACACCTTC CASTRLTGGTTGYTF
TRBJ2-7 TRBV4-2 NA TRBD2 TGTGCCAGCAGCCAAGATCTTGGGGGGGGGAGTCTAACCTACGAGCAGTACTTC CASSQDLGGGSLTYEQYF
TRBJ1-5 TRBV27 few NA TGTGCCAGCAGTCCCCGGGGGTGGTGGTCCCAGCATTTT CASSPRGWWSQHF
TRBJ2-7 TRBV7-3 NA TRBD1 TGTGCCAGCAGCCCCACAGGGGGCGGGCAGTACTTC CASSPTGGGQYF
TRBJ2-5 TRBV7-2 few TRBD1 TGTGCCAGCAGCGAGATGGGACAGAATCAAGAGACCCAGTACTTC CASSEMGQNQETQYF
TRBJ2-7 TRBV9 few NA TGTGCCAGCAGCGTAGGGCTCAACTCCTACGAGCAGTACTTC CASSVGLNSYEQYF
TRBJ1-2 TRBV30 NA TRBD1 TGTGCCTGGAGTCGCCTGACAGGGGCCAACTATGGCTACACCTTC CAWSRLTGANYGYTF